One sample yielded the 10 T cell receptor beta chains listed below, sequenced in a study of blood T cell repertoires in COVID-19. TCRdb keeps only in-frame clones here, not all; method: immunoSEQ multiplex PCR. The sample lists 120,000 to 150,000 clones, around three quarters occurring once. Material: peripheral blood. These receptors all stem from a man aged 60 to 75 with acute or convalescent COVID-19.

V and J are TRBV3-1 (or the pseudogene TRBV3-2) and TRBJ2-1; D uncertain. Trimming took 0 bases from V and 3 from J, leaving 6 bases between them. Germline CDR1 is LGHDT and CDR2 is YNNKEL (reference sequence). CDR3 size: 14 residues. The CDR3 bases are TGTGCCAGCAGCCAAGATCAGCGCTACAATGAGCAGTTCTTC. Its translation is CASSQDQRYNEQFF.

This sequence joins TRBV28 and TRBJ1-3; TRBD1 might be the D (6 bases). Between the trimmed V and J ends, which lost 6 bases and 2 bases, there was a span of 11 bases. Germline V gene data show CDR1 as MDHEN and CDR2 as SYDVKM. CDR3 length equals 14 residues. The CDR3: CASRHGTTGNTIYF. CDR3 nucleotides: TGTGCCAGCAGACACGGGACAACTGGAAACACCATATATTTT.

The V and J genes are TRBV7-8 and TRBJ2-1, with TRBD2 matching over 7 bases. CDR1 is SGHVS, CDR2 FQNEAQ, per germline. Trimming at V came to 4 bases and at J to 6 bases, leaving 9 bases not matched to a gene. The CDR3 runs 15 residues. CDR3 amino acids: CASSYIAGGANEQFF. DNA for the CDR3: TGTGCCAGCAGCTACATAGCGGGTGGGGCCAATGAGCAGTTCTTC.

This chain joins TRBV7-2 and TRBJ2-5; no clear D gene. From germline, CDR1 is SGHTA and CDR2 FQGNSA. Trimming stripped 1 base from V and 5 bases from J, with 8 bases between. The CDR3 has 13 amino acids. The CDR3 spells CASSLGRSETQYF. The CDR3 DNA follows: TGTGCCAGCAGCTTAGGCCGGAGCGAGACCCAGTACTTC. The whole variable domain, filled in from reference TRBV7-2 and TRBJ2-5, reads GAGVSQSPSNKVTEKGKDVELRCDPISGHTALYWYRQSLGQGLEFLIYFQGNSAPDKSGLPSDRFSAERTGGSVSTLTIQRTQQEDSAVYLCASSLGRSETQYFGPGTRLLVL.

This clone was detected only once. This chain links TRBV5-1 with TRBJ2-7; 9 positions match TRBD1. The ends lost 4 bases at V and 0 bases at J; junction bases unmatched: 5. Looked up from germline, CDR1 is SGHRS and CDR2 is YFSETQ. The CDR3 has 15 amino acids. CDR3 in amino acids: CASSRTGEISYEQYF. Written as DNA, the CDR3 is TGCGCCAGCAGCCGGACAGGGGAGATCTCCTACGAGCAGTACTTC.

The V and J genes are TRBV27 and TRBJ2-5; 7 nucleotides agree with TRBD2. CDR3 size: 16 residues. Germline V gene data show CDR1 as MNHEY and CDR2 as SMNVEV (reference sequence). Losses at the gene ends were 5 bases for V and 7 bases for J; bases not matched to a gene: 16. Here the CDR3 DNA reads TGTGCCAGCAGTCCGTCTCCGGGGGACTGGGGGGGGACCCAGTACTTC. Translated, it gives CASSPSPGDWGGTQYF.

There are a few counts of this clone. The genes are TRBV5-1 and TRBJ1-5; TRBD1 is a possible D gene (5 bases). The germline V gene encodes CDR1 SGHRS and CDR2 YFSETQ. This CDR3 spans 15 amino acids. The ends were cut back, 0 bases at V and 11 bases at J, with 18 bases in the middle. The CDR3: CASSLDGRGHGAQHF. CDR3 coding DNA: TGCGCCAGCAGCTTGGACGGAAGGGGTCACGGTGCCCAGCATTTT.

The DNA of the CDR3 is TGTGCCAGCAGCTTATCGGCGGAGAATGAGCAGTTCTTC. Translating gives CASSLSAENEQFF. This chain joins TRBV11-3 and TRBJ2-1, with D unclear. This CDR3 is built from 13 residues. V gave up 2 bases and J gave up 7 bases, with 9 bases separating them. From germline, CDR1 is SGHNT and CDR2 YENEEA.

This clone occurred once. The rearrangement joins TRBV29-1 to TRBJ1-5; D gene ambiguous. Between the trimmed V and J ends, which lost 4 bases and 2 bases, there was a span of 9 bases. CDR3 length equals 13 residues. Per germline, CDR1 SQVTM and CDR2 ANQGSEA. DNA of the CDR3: TGCAGCGTTGCTGTGTCTGGCAATCAGCCCCAGCATTTT. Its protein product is CSVAVSGNQPQHF. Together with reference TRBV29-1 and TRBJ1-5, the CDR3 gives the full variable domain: SAVISQKPSRDICQRGTSLTIQCQVDSQVTMMFWYRQQPGQSLTLIATANQGSEATYESGFVIDKFPISRPNLTFSTLTVSNMSPEDSSIYLCSVAVSGNQPQHFGDGTRLSIL.

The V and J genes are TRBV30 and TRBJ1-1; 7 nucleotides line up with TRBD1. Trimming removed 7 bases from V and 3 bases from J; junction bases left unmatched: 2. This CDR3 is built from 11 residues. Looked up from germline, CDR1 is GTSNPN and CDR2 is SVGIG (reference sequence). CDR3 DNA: TGTGCCTTCCAGGGGGACACTGAAGCTTTCTTT. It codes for CAFQGDTEAFF.